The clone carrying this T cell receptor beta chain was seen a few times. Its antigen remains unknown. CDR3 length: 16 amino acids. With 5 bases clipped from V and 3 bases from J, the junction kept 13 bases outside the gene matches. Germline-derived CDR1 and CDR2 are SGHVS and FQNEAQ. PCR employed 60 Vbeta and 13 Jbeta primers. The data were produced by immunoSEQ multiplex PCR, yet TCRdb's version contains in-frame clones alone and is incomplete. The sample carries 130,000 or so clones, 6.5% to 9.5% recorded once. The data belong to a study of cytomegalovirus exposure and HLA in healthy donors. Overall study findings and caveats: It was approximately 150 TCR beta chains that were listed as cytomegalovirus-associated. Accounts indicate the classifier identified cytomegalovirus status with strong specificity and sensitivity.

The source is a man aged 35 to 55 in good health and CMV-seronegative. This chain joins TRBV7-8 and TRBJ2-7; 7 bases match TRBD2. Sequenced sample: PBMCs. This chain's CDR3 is CASSRVPGGGFYEQYF. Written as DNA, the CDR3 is TGTGCCAGCAGCCGCGTCCCCGGCGGGGGATTCTACGAGCAGTACTTC.